This T cell receptor (beta chain) was sequenced in a study of T cell responses to AZD1222 COVID-19 vaccine. Study-level points and caveats: Spike-specific TCR breadth and depth both grew after two AZD1222 doses. It was only after the peak T cell response that any repertoires were sampled. Seropositivity was recorded at baseline in only a handful of AZD1222 recipients.

Assay used: immunoSEQ multiplex PCR; TCRdb lists only in-frame clones, some missing. The table has some 61,000 clones, about 90% seen once. On this clone: Its antigen is undetermined.

V lost 0 bases, J lost 2 bases, and 10 bases lay in between. The CDR3 runs to 15 residues. Looked up from germline, CDR1 is SGHRS and CDR2 is YFSETQ. Sequenced material: peripheral blood, taken on day 0 of AZD1222 vaccination. This chain connects TRBV5-1 to TRBJ2-3; no firm D call. The clonotype comes from an adult in good health. Here the CDR3 DNA reads TGCGCCAGCAGCTTGGAACAGCCTGTCACAGATACGCAGTATTTT. As protein: CASSLEQPVTDTQYF.